This T cell receptor beta chain is from a study of T cell responses to AZD1222 COVID-19 vaccine. Worth noting for this clone: No antigen is known for it.

General study findings and limits: Spike-spanning, vaccine-associated CD4 TCRs were dominant at 160-218 and 743-854.

TCRdb's table, derived via immunoSEQ multiplex PCR, lists solely in-frame clones and lacks some. The sample gives 150,000 to 250,000 clones, approximately 91% of which show up once; 3.4% is in the top ten. Germline CDR1 is GTSNPN and CDR2 is SVGIG (reference sequence). The CDR3 runs 14 residues. The trim removed 3 bases at V and 8 bases at J, leaving 8 bases unmatched. V and J are TRBV30 and TRBJ2-1, with 9 bases aligning to TRBD2. The receptor was isolated from an adult who received the AZD1222 COVID-19 vaccine. Sequencing used peripheral blood, obtained 28 days after the second AZD1222 dose. CDR3 region: CAWRRGTSNYEQFF. CDR3 DNA: TGTGCCTGGAGGCGAGGGACTAGCAACTATGAGCAGTTCTTC. The variable domain in full, with the rest retrieved from reference TRBV30 and TRBJ2-1, is SQTIHQWPATLVQPVGSPLSLECTVEGTSNPNLYWYRQAAGRGLQLLFYSVGIGQISSEVPQNLSASRPQDRQFILSSKKLLLSDSGFYLCAWRRGTSNYEQFFGPGTRLTVL.